What follows are 26 T cell receptor beta chains derived from one specimen sequenced in a study of patients and donors after allogeneic stem cell transplantation. TCRdb re-derived calls from the RT-PCR reads in MiXCR, one entry per CDR3 protein. The data contain approximately 61,000 distinct CDR3 sequences, more than 10% of them singletons. Sequencing input: blood, either unsorted or a sorted T cell fraction (not recorded which). The receptors shown here come from a human donor who was either an allogeneic HSCT recipient or a stem cell or donor lymphocyte infusion donor (not recorded which). It is not recorded whose cells these are; they may come from a transplant donor.

With respect to this clonotype: A much larger clone lies a single base off, so this may be a read error. V usage is TRBV6-1 and J usage is TRBJ1-5; D not certain. This CDR3 comprises 16 residues. The germline CDR1 and CDR2 sequences are MNHNS and SASEGT. The germline V and J ends were trimmed by 3 bases and 3 bases, with 15 bases remaining between them. CDR3 in amino acids: CASSDQVVQANQPQHF. CDR3 in DNA: TGTGCCAGCAGTGATCAGGTGGTCCAGGCCAATCAGCCCCAGCATTTT.

In this sample, this clonotype turned up a few times. Relative to the germline gene, one junction end is altered; a read error may explain this. This sequence joins TRBV7-2 and TRBJ2-3; 9 positions agree with TRBD2. The CDR3 contains 14 residues. Germline V CDR1 and CDR2: SGHTA, FQGNSA. The CDR3 spells CASSLAGTADTQYF. As DNA, the CDR3 is TGTGCCAGCAGCCTAGCGGGAACGGCAGATACGCAGTATTTT.

Ten or more counts support this clonotype. The chain combines TRBV6-6 with TRBJ1-5; D remains ambiguous. Germline values: CDR1 MNHNY, CDR2 SVGAGI (reference sequence). The V end was cut by 1 base, the J end by 6 bases, with 13 bases between. CDR3 length equals 15 residues. This chain's CDR3 is CASSYFPDTPQPQHF. The CDR3 nucleotides are TGTGCCAGCAGTTACTTTCCAGACACTCCTCAGCCCCAGCATTTT.

The chain is built from TRBV27 and TRBJ2-7, with D possibly being TRBD2 (6 bases). Germline CDR1 MNHEY, CDR2 SMNVEV (reference sequence). This CDR3 region has 16 residues. The V end was cut by 2 bases, the J end by 3 bases, with 17 bases between. CDR3 in amino acids: CASSLSGGTNIYEQYF. The CDR3 nucleotides read TGTGCCAGCAGTTTAAGTGGCGGGACCAATATCTACGAGCAGTACTTC.

This clonotype was recorded many times. V is TRBV20-1 and J is TRBJ1-6; D remains unclear. Germline CDR1 is DFQATT and CDR2 is SNEGSKA (reference sequence). Trimming took 0 bases from V and 6 from J, leaving 12 bases between them. The CDR3 totals 15 residues. The CDR3 DNA reads as TGCAGTGCTAGAGATTTGAGGGATTCTAATTCACCCCTCCACTTT. Translation gives CSARDLRDSNSPLHF.

This clonotype was counted at least ten times. The J gene is TRBJ1-1, the V gene TRBV9; 10 bases fit TRBD1. The CDR3 covers 16 residues. Germline lookup yields CDR1 SGDLS and CDR2 YYNGEE. The ends lost 3 bases at V and 4 bases at J; junction bases unmatched: 9. This CDR3 is CASSALWTGGATEAFF. CDR3 bases: TGTGCCAGCAGCGCCCTTTGGACAGGGGGGGCCACTGAAGCTTTCTTT. The variable domain in full, completed from reference TRBV9 and TRBJ1-1, reads DSGVTQTPKHLITATGQRVTLRCSPRSGDLSVYWYQQSLDQGLQFLIQYYNGEERAKGNILERFSAQQFPDLHSELNLSSLELGDSALYFCASSALWTGGATEAFFGQGTRLTVV.

This clonotype has only a few counts. The chain joins TRBV4-1 to TRBJ1-2, with TRBD1 identical over 9 bases. The CDR3 runs 15 residues. Trimming cost V 1 base and J 4 bases; bases outside gene matches: 4. From germline, CDR1 is MGHRA and CDR2 YSYEKL. The DNA of the CDR3 is TGCGCCAGCAGCCAAGCCGGGACAGGGATCTATGGCTACACCTTC. This translates into CASSQAGTGIYGYTF.

This clonotype was recorded many times. The V gene is TRBV7-6, the J gene TRBJ1-1; TRBD1 agrees at 8 bases. The CDR3 extends over 15 amino acids. CDR1 and CDR2 from the germline V gene are SGHVS and FNYEAQ. The trim removed 0 bases at V and 3 bases at J, leaving 3 bases unmatched. CDR3 in amino acids: CASSLAGTGDTEAFF. CDR3 sequence (DNA): TGTGCCAGCAGCTTAGCCGGGACAGGAGACACTGAAGCTTTCTTT.

The chain carries TRBV20-1 and TRBJ2-1; 7 bases align to TRBD2. V lost 5 bases, J lost 3 bases, and 10 bases stayed unmatched. CDR1 and CDR2 from the germline V gene are DFQATT and SNEGSKA (reference sequence). CDR3 size: 15 residues. The CDR3 DNA follows: TGCAGTGCTGGCCCTCTAGCGGAGTTCTACAATGAGCAGTTCTTC. Its translation is CSAGPLAEFYNEQFF.

This clonotype has a count of ten or more. This chain links TRBV29-1 with TRBJ1-2; D is unresolved. The CDR3 sequence is 11 residues long. Trimming shortened V by 1 base and J by 6 bases, and 6 bases separated the two germline ends. Germline V gene lookup returns CDR1 SQVTM and CDR2 ANQGSEA. The chain's CDR3 is CSVEAGDGYTF. In DNA, the CDR3 is TGCAGCGTTGAAGCCGGGGATGGCTACACCTTC. The complete variable domain, with remaining parts taken from reference TRBV29-1 and TRBJ1-2, reads SAVISQKPSRDICQRGTSLTIQCQVDSQVTMMFWYRQQPGQSLTLIATANQGSEATYESGFVIDKFPISRPNLTFSTLTVSNMSPEDSSIYLCSVEAGDGYTFGSGTRLTVV.

The chain joins TRBV18 to TRBJ1-2; TRBD1 matches 10 bases. CDR1 is KGHSH, CDR2 LQKENI, per germline. The CDR3 contains 15 residues. The V and J ends lost 3 bases and 8 bases, in that order; junction bases with no gene match: 9. CDR3 coding DNA: TGTGCCAGCTCACCGCTTCGGGACAGGGGAGAGGGCTACACCTTC. Translated: CASSPLRDRGEGYTF.

CDR3 bases: TGCGCCAGCAGCTTGGTAGGACTTTCCTACGAGCAGTACTTC. Its protein is CASSLVGLSYEQYF. This chain uses TRBV5-1 with TRBJ2-7; perhaps TRBD2 as D (5 bases). V was shortened by 0 bases and J by 1 base, with 8 bases between the two germline ends. The length of the CDR3 is 14 residues. The V gene's germline CDR1 is SGHRS and CDR2 YFSETQ.

This clonotype was found many times. This chain uses TRBV27 with TRBJ1-5, with 8 bases fitting TRBD1. Germline CDR1 reads MNHEY; CDR2 reads SMNVEV (reference sequence). The CDR3 consists of 16 residues. J was trimmed by 3 bases and V by 0 bases; bases with no gene match: 4. Here the CDR3 reads CASSLSGQGFNQPQHF. CDR3 nucleotide sequence: TGTGCCAGCAGTTTATCAGGACAGGGTTTCAATCAGCCCCAGCATTTT.

V usage is TRBV27 and J usage is TRBJ2-7; D tentatively fits TRBD1 or TRBD2 (5 bases each). Germline V gene lookup returns CDR1 MNHEY and CDR2 SMNVEV (reference sequence). The length of the CDR3 is 15 residues. V was clipped by 3 bases and J by 2 bases, with 14 bases between them. DNA of the CDR3: TGTGCCAGCAGTTTGGGGGACCCCTCGGCCTACGAGCAGTACTTC. Protein sequence: CASSLGDPSAYEQYF.

V is TRBV6-6 and J is TRBJ2-1; 10 bases line up with TRBD2. Looked up from germline, CDR1 is MNHNY and CDR2 is SVGAGI (reference sequence). Unmatched junction bases numbered 3, after V lost 6 bases and J lost 7 bases. The CDR3 consists of 13 residues. CDR3 protein: CASSLLAGNEQFF. CDR3 sequence (DNA): TGTGCCAGCAGCTTACTAGCGGGGAATGAGCAGTTCTTC.

This chain links TRBV9 with TRBJ1-2, with D uncertain. This CDR3 is 18 amino acids long. Germline-derived CDR1 and CDR2 are SGDLS and YYNGEE. Between the trimmed V and J ends, which lost 2 bases and 1 base, there was a span of 21 bases. The CDR3 spells CASSVDRVPSLDNYGYTF. Here the CDR3 DNA reads TGTGCCAGCAGCGTGGATAGGGTACCCTCACTGGATAACTATGGCTACACCTTC.

This clonotype appeared a few times. The V and J genes are TRBV6-2 or TRBV6-3 and TRBJ2-2, with 8 bases that match TRBD1. The CDR3 is 14 residues long. The J segment lost 5 bases and the V segment lost 4 bases, leaving 3 bases of the junction unmatched. Looked up from germline, CDR1 is MNHEY and CDR2 is SVGEGT. CDR3 in amino acids: CASSWTGFTGELFF. The CDR3 DNA sequence: TGTGCCAGCAGTTGGACAGGGTTTACCGGGGAGCTGTTTTTT.

There are many counts of this clonotype. The chain uses TRBV5-1 and TRBJ1-3; no clear D. Germline V CDR1 and CDR2: SGHRS, YFSETQ. The CDR3 covers 13 residues. V was clipped by 4 bases and J by 1 base, with 6 bases between them. CDR3 protein: CASSPQSGNTIYF. The CDR3 DNA follows: TGCGCCAGCAGCCCCCAATCTGGAAACACCATATATTTT.

This clonotype was detected ten times or more. DNA for the CDR3: TGTGCCAGCAGCTTGTGGCGTAATAGCAATCAGCCCCAGCATTTT. It is translated as CASSLWRNSNQPQHF. This chain links TRBV5-6 with TRBJ1-5; D call uncertain. The CDR3 runs to 15 residues. Trimming shortened V by 1 base and J by 0 bases, and 8 bases separated the two germline ends. The germline gives CDR1 SGHDT, CDR2 YYEEEE.

The V and J genes are TRBV27 and TRBJ1-2; D is unresolved. CDR1 and CDR2 from the germline V gene are MNHEY and SMNVEV (reference sequence). There are 15 residues in the CDR3. The germline V and J ends were trimmed by 0 bases and 1 base, with 9 bases remaining between them. CDR3 coding DNA: TGTGCCAGCAGTTTATCCCAACATCTTAACTATGGCTACACCTTC. It codes for CASSLSQHLNYGYTF.

J is TRBJ1-5 and V is TRBV15; the match to TRBD1 covers 8 bases. CDR1 and CDR2 (germline): LNHNV, YYDKDF (reference sequence). Trimming took 5 bases from V and 1 from J; bases not matched to a gene: 7. CDR3 length equals 16 residues. The CDR3 bases are TGTGCCACCAGCGCCCAACCAGGGGGCAGCAATCAGCCCCAGCATTTT. Encoded protein: CATSAQPGGSNQPQHF.

The chain couples TRBV10-3 to TRBJ2-3; 8 bases are shared with TRBD2. This CDR3 is 15 amino acids long. Per the germline V gene, CDR1 is ENHRY and CDR2 is SYGVKD. The V and J ends lost 4 bases and 3 bases, in that order; junction bases with no gene match: 6. Written as DNA, the CDR3 is TGTGCCATCAGTGCCGTCCAGCGGGGGACAGATACGCAGTATTTT. It encodes CAISAVQRGTDTQYF.

The rearrangement joins TRBV20-1 to TRBJ2-1; the D is unclear. The germline V and J ends were trimmed by 5 bases and 12 bases, with 5 bases remaining between them. The CDR3 consists of 8 residues. Germline V CDR1 and CDR2: DFQATT, SNEGSKA (reference sequence). CDR3 in DNA: TGCAGTGCTCCCGGGCAGTTCTTC. Its protein product is CSAPGQFF.

This clonotype was seen ten or more times. V gene TRBV27 combines with J gene TRBJ1-2, with D perhaps matching TRBD1 (6 bases). V lost 4 bases, J lost 4 bases, and 19 bases lay in between. There are 16 residues in the CDR3. Germline assignment: CDR1 MNHEY and CDR2 SMNVEV (reference sequence). The DNA for the CDR3 is TGTGCCAGCAGTTCGTCCACGAACAGGGCTATCTATGGCTACACCTTC. Translated: CASSSSTNRAIYGYTF.

This clonotype was seen just once. A much more abundant neighbour one base away suggests this may be a read error. This rearrangement joins TRBV6-5 to TRBJ2-7; D gene uncertain. Germline V gives CDR1 MNHEY, CDR2 SVGAGI. This CDR3 contains 14 residues. This chain's CDR3 is CASSYSAGPYEQCF. The CDR3 DNA reads TGTGCCAGCAGTTACTCAGCAGGCCCCTACGAGCAGTGCTTC.

Only a few counts were recorded for this clonotype. The rearrangement joins TRBV29-1 to TRBJ2-1; 7 nucleotides line up with TRBD2. The germline CDR1 and CDR2 sequences are SQVTM and ANQGSEA. The CDR3 is 17 amino acids. V gave up 0 bases and J gave up 8 bases; unmatched junction bases: 16. The CDR3 DNA follows: TGCAGCGTTGAAGAGGTAATAGGACTAGGGGCCAATGATGAGCAGTTCTTC. It yields the protein CSVEEVIGLGANDEQFF.